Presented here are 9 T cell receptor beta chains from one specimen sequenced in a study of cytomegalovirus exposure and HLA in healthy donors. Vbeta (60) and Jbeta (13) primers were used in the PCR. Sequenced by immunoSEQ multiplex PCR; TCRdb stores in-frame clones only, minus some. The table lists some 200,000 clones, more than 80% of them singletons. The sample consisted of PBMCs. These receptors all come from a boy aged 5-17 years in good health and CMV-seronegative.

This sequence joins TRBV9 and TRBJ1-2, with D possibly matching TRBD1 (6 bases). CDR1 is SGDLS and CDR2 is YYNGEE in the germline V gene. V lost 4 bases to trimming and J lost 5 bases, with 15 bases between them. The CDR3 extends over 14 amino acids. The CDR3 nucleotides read TGTGCCAGCAGCTATGGGGGCGAAGGGTATGGCTACACCTTC. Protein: CASSYGGEGYGYTF.

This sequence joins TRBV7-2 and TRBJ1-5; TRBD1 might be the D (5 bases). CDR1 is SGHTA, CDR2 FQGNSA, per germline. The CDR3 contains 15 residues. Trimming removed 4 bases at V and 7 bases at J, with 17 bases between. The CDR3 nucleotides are TGTGCCAGCAGCTCGGCGGGCTGGGGACTGCAGCCCCAGCATTTT. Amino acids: CASSSAGWGLQPQHF.

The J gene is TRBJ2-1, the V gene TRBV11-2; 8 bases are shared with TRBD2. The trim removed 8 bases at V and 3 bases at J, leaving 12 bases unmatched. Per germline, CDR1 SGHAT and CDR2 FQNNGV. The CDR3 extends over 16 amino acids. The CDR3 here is CASGERSGSLYNEQFF. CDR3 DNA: TGTGCCAGCGGAGAAAGAAGCGGGAGCCTCTACAATGAGCAGTTCTTC. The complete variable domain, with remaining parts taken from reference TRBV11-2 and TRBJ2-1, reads EAGVAQSPRYKIIEKRQSVAFWCNPISGHATLYWYQQILGQGPKLLIQFQNNGVVDDSQLPKDRFSAERLKGVDSTLKIQPAKLEDSAVYLCASGERSGSLYNEQFFGPGTRLTVL.

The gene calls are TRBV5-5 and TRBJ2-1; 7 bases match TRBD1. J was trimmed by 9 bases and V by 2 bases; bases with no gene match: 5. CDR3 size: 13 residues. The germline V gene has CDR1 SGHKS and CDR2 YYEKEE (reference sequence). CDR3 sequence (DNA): TGTGCCAGCAGCTTCGCCAGGGGGTCTGAGCAGTTCTTC. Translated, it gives CASSFARGSEQFF.

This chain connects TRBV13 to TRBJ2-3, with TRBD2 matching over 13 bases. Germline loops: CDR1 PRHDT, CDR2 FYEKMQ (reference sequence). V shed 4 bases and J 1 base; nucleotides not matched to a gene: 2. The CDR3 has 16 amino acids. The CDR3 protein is CASSSTSGGRTDTQYF. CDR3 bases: TGTGCCAGCAGCTCGACTAGCGGGGGGCGCACAGATACGCAGTATTTT.

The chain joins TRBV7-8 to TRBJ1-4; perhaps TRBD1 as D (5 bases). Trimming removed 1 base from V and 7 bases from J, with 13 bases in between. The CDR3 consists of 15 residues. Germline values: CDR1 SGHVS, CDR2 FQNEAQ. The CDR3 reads CASSLVPGLAEKLFF. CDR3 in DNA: TGTGCCAGCAGCTTAGTTCCGGGACTGGCTGAAAAACTGTTTTTT.

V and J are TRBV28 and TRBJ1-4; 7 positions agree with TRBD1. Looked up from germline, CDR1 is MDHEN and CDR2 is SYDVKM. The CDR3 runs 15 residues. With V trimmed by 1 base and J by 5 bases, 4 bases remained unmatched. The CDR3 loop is CASSLSTGINEKLFF. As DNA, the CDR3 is TGTGCCAGCAGTTTATCGACAGGGATCAATGAAAAACTGTTTTTT. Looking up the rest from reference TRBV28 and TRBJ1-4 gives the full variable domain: DVKVTQSSRYLVKRTGEKVFLECVQDMDHENMFWYRQDPGLGLRLIYFSYDVKMKEKGDIPEGYSVSREKKERFSLILESASTNQTSMYLCASSLSTGINEKLFFGSGTQLSVL.

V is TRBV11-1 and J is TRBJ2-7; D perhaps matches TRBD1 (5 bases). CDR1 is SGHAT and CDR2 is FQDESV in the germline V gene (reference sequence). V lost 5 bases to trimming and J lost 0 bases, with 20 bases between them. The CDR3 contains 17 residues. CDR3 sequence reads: CASSPPGREDISYEQYF. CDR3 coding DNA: TGTGCCAGCAGCCCACCGGGCAGGGAAGACATCTCCTACGAGCAGTACTTC.

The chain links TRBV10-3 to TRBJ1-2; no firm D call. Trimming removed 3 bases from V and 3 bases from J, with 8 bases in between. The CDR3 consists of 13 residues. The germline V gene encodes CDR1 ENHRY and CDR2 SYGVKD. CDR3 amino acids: CAISDSRYYGYTF. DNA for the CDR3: TGTGCCATCAGTGATTCCAGGTACTATGGCTACACCTTC.